The text below deals with one TCR beta chain. The target antigen is unknown. This specimen comes from a study of PD-1 blockade in classical Hodgkin lymphoma. Study findings and constraints: Baseline diversity in complete responders resembled that of newly diagnosed patients. Newly diagnosed patients had baseline TCR diversity that was reportedly lower than that of healthy donors. A significant rise in TCR diversity by C4D1 was seen for CD4+ but not CD8+ cells.

Produced via immunoSEQ multiplex PCR; TCRdb's table is partial and in-frame only. The table lists 150,000 or so clones, just under 80% of them singletons. In every patient, relapse followed autologous stem cell transplantation, while exposure to brentuximab vedotin differed. This CDR3 has 14 residues. V was pared by 9 bases and J by 7 bases, with 12 bases of the junction left unmatched. Germline CDR1 is ENHRY and CDR2 is SYGVKD. The rearrangement joins TRBV10-3 to TRBJ1-2; 9 nucleotides agree with TRBD1. The starting material was peripheral blood mononuclear cells (PBMCs), obtained before the second cycle of nivolumab. This sequence was found in a human donor with classical Hodgkin lymphoma. The CDR3 loop is CAIFDRDRVFGYTF. As DNA, the CDR3 is TGTGCCATTTTTGACCGGGACAGGGTTTTTGGCTACACCTTC.